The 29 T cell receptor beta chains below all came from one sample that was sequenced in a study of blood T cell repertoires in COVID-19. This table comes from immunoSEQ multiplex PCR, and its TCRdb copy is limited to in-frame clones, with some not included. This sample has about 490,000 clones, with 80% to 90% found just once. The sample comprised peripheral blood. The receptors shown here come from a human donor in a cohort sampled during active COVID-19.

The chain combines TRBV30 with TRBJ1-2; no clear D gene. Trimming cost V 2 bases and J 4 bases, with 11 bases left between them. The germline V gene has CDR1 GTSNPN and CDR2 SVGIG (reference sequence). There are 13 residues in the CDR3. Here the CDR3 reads CAWSRPKSYGYTF. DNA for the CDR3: TGTGCCTGGAGTCGTCCTAAATCCTATGGCTACACCTTC.

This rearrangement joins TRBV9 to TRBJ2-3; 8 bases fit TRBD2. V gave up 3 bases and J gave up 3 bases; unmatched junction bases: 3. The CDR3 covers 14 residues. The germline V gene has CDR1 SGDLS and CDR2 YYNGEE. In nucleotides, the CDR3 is TGTGCCAGCAGCGCGAGACTAGCGACAGATACGCAGTATTTT. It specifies CASSARLATDTQYF. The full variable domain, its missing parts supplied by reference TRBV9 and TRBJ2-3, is DSGVTQTPKHLITATGQRVTLRCSPRSGDLSVYWYQQSLDQGLQFLIQYYNGEERAKGNILERFSAQQFPDLHSELNLSSLELGDSALYFCASSARLATDTQYFGPGTRLTVL.

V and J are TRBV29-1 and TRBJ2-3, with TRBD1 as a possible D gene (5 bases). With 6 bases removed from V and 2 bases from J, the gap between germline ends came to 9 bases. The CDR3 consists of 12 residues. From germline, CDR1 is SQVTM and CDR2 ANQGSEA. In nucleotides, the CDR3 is TGCAGCGTGGGGCCGGACACAGATACGCAGTATTTT. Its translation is CSVGPDTDTQYF.

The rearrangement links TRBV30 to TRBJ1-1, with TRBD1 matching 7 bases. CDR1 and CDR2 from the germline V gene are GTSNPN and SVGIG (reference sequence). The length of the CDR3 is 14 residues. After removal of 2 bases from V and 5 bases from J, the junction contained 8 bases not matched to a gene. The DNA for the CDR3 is TGTGCCTGGAGTCTAACAGGGGCTGAGACTGAAGCTTTCTTT. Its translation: CAWSLTGAETEAFF.

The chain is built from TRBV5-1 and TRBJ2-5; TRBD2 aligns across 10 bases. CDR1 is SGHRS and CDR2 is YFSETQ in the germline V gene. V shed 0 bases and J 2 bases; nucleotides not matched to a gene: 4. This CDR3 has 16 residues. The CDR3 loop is CASSLAASGGQETQYF. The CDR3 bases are TGCGCCAGCAGCTTGGCGGCTAGCGGGGGTCAAGAGACCCAGTACTTC. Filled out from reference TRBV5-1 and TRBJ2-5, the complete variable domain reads KAGVTQTPRYLIKTRGQQVTLSCSPISGHRSVSWYQQTPGQGLQFLFEYFSETQRNKGNFPGRFSGRQFSNSRSEMNVSTLELGDSALYLCASSLAASGGQETQYFGPGTRLLVL.

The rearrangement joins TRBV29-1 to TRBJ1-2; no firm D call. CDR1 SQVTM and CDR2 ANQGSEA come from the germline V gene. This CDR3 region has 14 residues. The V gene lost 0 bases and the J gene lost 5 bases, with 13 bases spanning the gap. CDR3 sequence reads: CSVEDVGYGYGYTF. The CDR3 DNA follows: TGCAGCGTTGAAGATGTGGGTTACGGGTATGGCTACACCTTC.

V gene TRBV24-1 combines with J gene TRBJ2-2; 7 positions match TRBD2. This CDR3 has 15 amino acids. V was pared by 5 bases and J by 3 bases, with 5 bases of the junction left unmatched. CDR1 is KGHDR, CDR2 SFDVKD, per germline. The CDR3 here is CATSARGRDTGELFF. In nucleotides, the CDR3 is TGTGCCACCAGTGCCCGGGGGAGGGACACCGGGGAGCTGTTTTTT.

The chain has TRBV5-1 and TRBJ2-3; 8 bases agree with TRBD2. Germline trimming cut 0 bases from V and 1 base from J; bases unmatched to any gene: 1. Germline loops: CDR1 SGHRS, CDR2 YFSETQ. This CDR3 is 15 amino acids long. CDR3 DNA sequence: TGCGCCAGCAGCTTGGTAGCGGGGCGCACAGATACGCAGTATTTT. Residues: CASSLVAGRTDTQYF.

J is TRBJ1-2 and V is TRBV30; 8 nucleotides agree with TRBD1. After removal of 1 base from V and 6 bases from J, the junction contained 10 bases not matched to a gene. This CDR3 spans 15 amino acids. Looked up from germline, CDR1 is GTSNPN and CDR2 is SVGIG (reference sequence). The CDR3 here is CAWSDTGQGINGYTF. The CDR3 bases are TGTGCCTGGAGTGATACAGGACAGGGAATCAATGGCTACACCTTC. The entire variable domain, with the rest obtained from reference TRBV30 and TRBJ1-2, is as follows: SQTIHQWPATLVQPVGSPLSLECTVEGTSNPNLYWYRQAAGRGLQLLFYSVGIGQISSEVPQNLSASRPQDRQFILSSKKLLLSDSGFYLCAWSDTGQGINGYTFGSGTRLTVV.

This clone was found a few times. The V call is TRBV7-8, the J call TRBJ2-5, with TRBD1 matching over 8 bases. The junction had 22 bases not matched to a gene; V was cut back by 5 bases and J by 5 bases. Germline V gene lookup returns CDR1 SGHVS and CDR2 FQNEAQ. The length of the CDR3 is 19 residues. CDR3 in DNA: TGTGCCAGCAGCGCCAGGACAGGGAGTTTCGGTGGTGTAGCGGAGACCCAGTACTTC. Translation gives CASSARTGSFGGVAETQYF.

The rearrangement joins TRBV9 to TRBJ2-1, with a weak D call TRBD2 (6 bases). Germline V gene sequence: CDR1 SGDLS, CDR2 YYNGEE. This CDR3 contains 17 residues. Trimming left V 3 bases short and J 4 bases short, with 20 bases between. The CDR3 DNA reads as TGTGCCAGCAGCGCTTATCCCCAGAAGGGAGGTTACAATGAGCAGTTCTTC. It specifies CASSAYPQKGGYNEQFF.

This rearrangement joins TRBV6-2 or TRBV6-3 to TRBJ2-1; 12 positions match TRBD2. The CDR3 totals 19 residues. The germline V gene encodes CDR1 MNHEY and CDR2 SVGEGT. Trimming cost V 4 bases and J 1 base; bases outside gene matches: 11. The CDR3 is CASSSPSGRAGSSYNEQFF. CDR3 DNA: TGTGCCAGCAGTTCTCCTAGCGGGAGGGCCGGAAGTTCCTACAATGAGCAGTTCTTC.

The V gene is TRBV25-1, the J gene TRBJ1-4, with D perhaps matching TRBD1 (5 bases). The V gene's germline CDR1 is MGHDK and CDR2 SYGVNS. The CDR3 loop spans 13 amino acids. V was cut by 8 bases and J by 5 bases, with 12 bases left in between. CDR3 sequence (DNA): TGTGCCAGCGGCGGGACGGTGAATGAAAAACTGTTTTTT. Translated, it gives CASGGTVNEKLFF.

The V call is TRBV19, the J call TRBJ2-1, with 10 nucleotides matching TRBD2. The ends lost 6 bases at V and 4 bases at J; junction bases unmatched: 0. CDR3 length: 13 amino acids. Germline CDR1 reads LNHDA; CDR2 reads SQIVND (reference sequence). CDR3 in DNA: TGTGCCAGTAGGACTAGCGGGTACAATGAGCAGTTCTTC. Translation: CASRTSGYNEQFF.

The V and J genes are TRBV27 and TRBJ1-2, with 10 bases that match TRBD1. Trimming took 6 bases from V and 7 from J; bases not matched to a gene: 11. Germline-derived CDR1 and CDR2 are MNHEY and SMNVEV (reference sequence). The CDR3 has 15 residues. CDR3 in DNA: TGTGCCAGCAGCCAAGACCGGGACAGGGGATTTGGCTACACCTTC. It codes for CASSQDRDRGFGYTF.

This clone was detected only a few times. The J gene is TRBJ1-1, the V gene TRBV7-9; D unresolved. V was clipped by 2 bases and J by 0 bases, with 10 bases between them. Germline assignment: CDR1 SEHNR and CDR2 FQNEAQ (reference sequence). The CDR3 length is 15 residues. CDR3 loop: CASSLPGQVNTEAFF. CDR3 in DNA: TGTGCCAGCAGCTTACCTGGGCAAGTGAACACTGAAGCTTTCTTT.

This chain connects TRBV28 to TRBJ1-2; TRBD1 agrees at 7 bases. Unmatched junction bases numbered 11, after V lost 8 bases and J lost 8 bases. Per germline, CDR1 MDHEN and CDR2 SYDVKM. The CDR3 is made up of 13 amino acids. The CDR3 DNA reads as TGTGCCAGCCTTAGGGGGCCCGGGGAGGGCTACACCTTC. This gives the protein CASLRGPGEGYTF.

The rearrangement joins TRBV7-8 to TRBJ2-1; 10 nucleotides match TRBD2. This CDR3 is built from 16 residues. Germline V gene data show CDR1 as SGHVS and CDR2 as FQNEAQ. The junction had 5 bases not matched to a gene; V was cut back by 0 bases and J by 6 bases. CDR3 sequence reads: CASSLASGRSGNEQFF. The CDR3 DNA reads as TGTGCCAGCAGCTTAGCTAGCGGGAGGTCTGGCAATGAGCAGTTCTTC.

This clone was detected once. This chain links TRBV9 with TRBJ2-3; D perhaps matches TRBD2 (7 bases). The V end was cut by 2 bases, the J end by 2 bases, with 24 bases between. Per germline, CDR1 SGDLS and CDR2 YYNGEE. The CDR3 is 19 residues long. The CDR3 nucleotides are TGTGCCAGCAGCGTCAGGGGTTTTAGCGGGTTGGATCACACAGATACGCAGTATTTT. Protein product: CASSVRGFSGLDHTDTQYF.

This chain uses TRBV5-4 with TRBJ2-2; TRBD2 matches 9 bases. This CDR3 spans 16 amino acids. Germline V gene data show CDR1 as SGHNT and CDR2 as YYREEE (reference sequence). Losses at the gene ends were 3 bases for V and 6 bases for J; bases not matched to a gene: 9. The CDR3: CASSSGGTSHPGELFF. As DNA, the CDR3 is TGTGCCAGCAGCTCGGGTGGGACTAGCCACCCCGGGGAGCTGTTTTTT.

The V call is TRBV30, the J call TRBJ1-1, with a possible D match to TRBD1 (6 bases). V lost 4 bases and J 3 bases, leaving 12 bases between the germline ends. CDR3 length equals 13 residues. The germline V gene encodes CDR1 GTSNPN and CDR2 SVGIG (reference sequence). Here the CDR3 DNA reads TGTGCCTGGAATTACAGGGTCGACACTGAAGCTTTCTTT. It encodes CAWNYRVDTEAFF.

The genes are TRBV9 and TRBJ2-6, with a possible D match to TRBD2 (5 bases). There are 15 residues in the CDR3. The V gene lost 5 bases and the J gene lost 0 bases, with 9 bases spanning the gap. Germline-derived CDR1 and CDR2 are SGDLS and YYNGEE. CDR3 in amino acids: CASSRGNSGANVLTF. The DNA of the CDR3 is TGTGCCAGCAGTAGAGGGAACTCTGGGGCCAACGTCCTGACTTTC.

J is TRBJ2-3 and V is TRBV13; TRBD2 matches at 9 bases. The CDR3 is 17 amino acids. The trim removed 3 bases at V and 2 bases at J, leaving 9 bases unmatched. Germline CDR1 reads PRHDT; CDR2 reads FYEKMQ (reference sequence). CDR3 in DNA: TGTGCCAGCAGCTTGGAGGGTCTAGCGGGACCCACAGATACGCAGTATTTT. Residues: CASSLEGLAGPTDTQYF.

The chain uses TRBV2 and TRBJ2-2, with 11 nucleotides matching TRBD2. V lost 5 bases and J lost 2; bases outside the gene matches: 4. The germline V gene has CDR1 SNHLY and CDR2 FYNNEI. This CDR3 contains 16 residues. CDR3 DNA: TGTGCCAGCAGTCGGACTAGCGGGCTTAACACCGGGGAGCTGTTTTTT. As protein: CASSRTSGLNTGELFF.

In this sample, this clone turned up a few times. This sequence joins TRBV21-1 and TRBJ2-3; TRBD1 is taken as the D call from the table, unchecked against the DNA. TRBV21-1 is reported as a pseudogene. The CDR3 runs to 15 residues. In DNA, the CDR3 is TGTGCCAGCAGCTCGTCGCGACATTCCACAGATACGCAGTATTTT. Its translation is CASSSSRHSTDTQYF.

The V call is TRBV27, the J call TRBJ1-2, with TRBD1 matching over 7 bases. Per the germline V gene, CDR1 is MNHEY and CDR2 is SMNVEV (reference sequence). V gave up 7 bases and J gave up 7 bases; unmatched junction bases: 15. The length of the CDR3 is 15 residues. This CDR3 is CASTPNRDSVLGYTF. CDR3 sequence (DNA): TGTGCCAGCACCCCCAACCGGGACAGCGTTCTTGGCTACACCTTC.

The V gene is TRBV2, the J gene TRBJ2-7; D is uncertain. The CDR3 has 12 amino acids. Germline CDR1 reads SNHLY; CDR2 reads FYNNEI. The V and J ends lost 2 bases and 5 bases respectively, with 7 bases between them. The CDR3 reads CASSESQNEQYF. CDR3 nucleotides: TGTGCCAGCAGTGAATCCCAGAACGAGCAGTACTTC.

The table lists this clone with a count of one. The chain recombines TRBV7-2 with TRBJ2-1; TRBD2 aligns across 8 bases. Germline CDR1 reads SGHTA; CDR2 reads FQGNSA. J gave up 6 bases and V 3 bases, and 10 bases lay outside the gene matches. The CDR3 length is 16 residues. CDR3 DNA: TGTGCCAGCAGCTTGGGGAGGGGACTAGGGGCCAATGAGCAGTTCTTC. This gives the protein CASSLGRGLGANEQFF.

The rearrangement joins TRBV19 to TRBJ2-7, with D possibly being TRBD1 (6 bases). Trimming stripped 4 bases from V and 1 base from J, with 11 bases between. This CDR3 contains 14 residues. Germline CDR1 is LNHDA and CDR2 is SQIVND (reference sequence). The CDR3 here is CASSRDTKSYEQYF. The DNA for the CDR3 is TGTGCCAGTAGTAGGGACACGAAATCCTACGAGCAGTACTTC. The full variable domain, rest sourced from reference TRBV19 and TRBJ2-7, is DGGITQSPKYLFRKEGQNVTLSCEQNLNHDAMYWYRQDPGQGLRLIYYSQIVNDFQKGDIAEGYSVSREKKESFPLTVTSAQKNPTAFYLCASSRDTKSYEQYFGPGTRLTVT.